One sample yielded the 26 T cell receptor beta chains listed below, sequenced in a study of blood T cell repertoires in COVID-19. The method was immunoSEQ multiplex PCR; TCRdb's version includes in-frame clones alone and lacks a portion of them. Here the sample spans approximately 200,000 clones, more than 85% being singletons. The material sequenced was peripheral blood. These receptors came from a man between 25 and 39 years old with acute or convalescent COVID-19.

J is TRBJ2-1 and V is TRBV21-1; the table's TRBD1 call for D was not verified on the DNA. TRBV21-1 has pseudogene status. This CDR3 spans 14 amino acids. CDR3 region: CASPRDSSYNEQFF. The CDR3 DNA reads as TGTGCCAGCCCACGGGACAGCTCCTACAATGAGCAGTTCTTC.

The chain combines TRBV9 with TRBJ1-5; possible D gene TRBD1, 6 bases. Germline lookup yields CDR1 SGDLS and CDR2 YYNGEE. Between the trimmed V and J ends, which lost 1 base and 5 bases, there was a span of 13 bases. This CDR3 comprises 15 residues. The CDR3, as DNA: TGTGCCAGCAGCGTATGGGGGGGCGACGATCAGCCCCAGCATTTT. It encodes CASSVWGGDDQPQHF.

The chain joins TRBV6-4 to TRBJ2-7; 7 bases agree with TRBD1. Per germline, CDR1 MRHNA and CDR2 SNTAGT. The CDR3 has 16 residues. V lost 7 bases to trimming and J lost 4 bases; unmatched junction nucleotides: 16. The CDR3 bases are TGTGCCAGCAACCTCACCTCTGGGGACAGCGTATACGAGCAGTACTTC. Translation gives CASNLTSGDSVYEQYF.

V is TRBV30 and J is TRBJ1-1; TRBD1 is a possible D gene (5 bases). V was clipped by 4 bases and J by 6 bases, with 18 bases between them. The CDR3 has 14 residues. Germline-derived CDR1 and CDR2 are GTSNPN and SVGIG (reference sequence). The CDR3 region has the DNA TGTGCCTGGAATCCATGGGGAGGGGTCCCTGAAGCTTTCTTT. Residues: CAWNPWGGVPEAFF.

The V gene is TRBV7-3, the J gene TRBJ1-1; TRBD1 agrees at 8 bases. Germline CDR1 and CDR2: SGHTA and FQGTGA. This CDR3 comprises 15 residues. The junction had 6 bases not matched to a gene; V was cut back by 2 bases and J by 4 bases. The CDR3 nucleotides read TGTGCCAGCAGCTTATCACCGGGACAGGTCACTGAAGCTTTCTTT. Protein: CASSLSPGQVTEAFF.

The CDR3 bases are TGTGCCTTATCATGGAGCAGTTGGAACACTGAAGCTTTCTTT. Amino acids: CALSWSSWNTEAFF. The chain uses TRBV30 and TRBJ1-1; no reliable D call. Trimming removed 7 bases from V and 1 base from J, with 16 bases in between. Germline V CDR1 and CDR2: GTSNPN, SVGIG (reference sequence). The CDR3 consists of 14 residues. The full variable domain, its missing parts supplied by reference TRBV30 and TRBJ1-1, is SQTIHQWPATLVQPVGSPLSLECTVEGTSNPNLYWYRQAAGRGLQLLFYSVGIGQISSEVPQNLSASRPQDRQFILSSKKLLLSDSGFYLCALSWSSWNTEAFFGQGTRLTVV.

The V and J genes are TRBV6-5 and TRBJ2-1, with 9 positions matching TRBD1. The V segment lost 7 bases and the J segment 4 bases; nucleotides outside the gene matches: 8. Germline lookup yields CDR1 MNHEY and CDR2 SVGAGI. The CDR3 is 15 residues long. CDR3 in amino acids: CASTQRQGGYNEQFF. The CDR3 bases are TGTGCCAGCACCCAGCGACAGGGGGGTTACAATGAGCAGTTCTTC.

This chain uses TRBV10-2 with TRBJ2-3; D is perhaps TRBD2 (6 bases). The germline V gene has CDR1 WSHSY and CDR2 SAAADI. The CDR3 runs 12 residues. V shed 6 bases and J shed 4 bases, with 8 bases lying between them. CDR3 loop: CASSGSPDTQYF. As DNA, the CDR3 is TGCGCCAGCAGCGGGAGCCCAGATACGCAGTATTTT.

The V gene is TRBV3-1 (or the pseudogene TRBV3-2), the J gene TRBJ1-1, with 10 bases fitting TRBD1. Trimming at V came to 4 bases and at J to 4 bases, leaving 9 bases not matched to a gene. Germline lookup yields CDR1 LGHDT and CDR2 YNNKEL (reference sequence). The CDR3 has 16 amino acids. The CDR3: CASSPSRDRGGTEAFF. The CDR3 region has the DNA TGTGCCAGCAGCCCGTCCCGGGACAGGGGTGGCACTGAAGCTTTCTTT.

This clone occurred once. The rearrangement links TRBV18 to TRBJ2-3; D is possibly TRBD2 (6 bases). Germline values: CDR1 KGHSH, CDR2 LQKENI. The length of the CDR3 is 15 residues. Trimming left V 0 bases short and J 2 bases short, with 9 bases between. CDR3 region: CASSPPLDYTDTQYF. The CDR3 bases are TGTGCCAGCTCACCACCGTTGGACTACACAGATACGCAGTATTTT.

The V gene is TRBV19, the J gene TRBJ2-3; 12 bases are a match to TRBD2. After removal of 3 bases from V and 2 bases from J, the junction contained 9 bases not matched to a gene. CDR3 size: 18 residues. Germline V CDR1 and CDR2: LNHDA, SQIVND (reference sequence). The DNA of the CDR3 is TGTGCCAGTAGTATCCGGACTAGCGGGATTTTTTCCACAGATACGCAGTATTTT. Amino acid sequence: CASSIRTSGIFSTDTQYF.

The table lists this clone with a few counts. The rearrangement uses TRBV5-1 and TRBJ2-3; D may be TRBD1 (6 bases). The V gene lost 5 bases and the J gene lost 0 bases, with 7 bases spanning the gap. Germline V gene lookup returns CDR1 SGHRS and CDR2 YFSETQ. The CDR3 is 13 amino acids. The CDR3 DNA sequence: TGCGCCAGCAGACAGGGTAGCACAGATACGCAGTATTTT. Translated: CASRQGSTDTQYF.

This chain uses TRBV11-2 with TRBJ2-7, with TRBD1 matching 7 bases. This CDR3 has 13 residues. The trim removed 5 bases at V and 5 bases at J, leaving 6 bases unmatched. The V gene's germline CDR1 is SGHAT and CDR2 FQNNGV. For the CDR3, the DNA is TGTGCCAGCAGCAAGGACAGGCCCCACGAGCAGTACTTC. Protein sequence: CASSKDRPHEQYF.

The chain combines TRBV5-1 with TRBJ2-2; D is perhaps TRBD1 (5 bases). Germline-derived CDR1 and CDR2 are SGHRS and YFSETQ. This CDR3 region has 17 residues. Deletions cut 1 base from V and 3 bases from J, with 16 bases between. The CDR3 sequence: CASSLFPGRVDTGELFF. In DNA form, the CDR3 reads TGCGCCAGCAGCTTGTTCCCCGGCAGGGTGGACACCGGGGAGCTGTTTTTT.

V usage is TRBV5-3 and J usage is TRBJ2-3, with D possibly TRBD1 on 6 matching bases. TRBV5-3 counts as an open reading frame of uncertain function. Trimming stripped 3 bases from V and 0 bases from J, with 17 bases between. The CDR3 is 17 residues long. For the CDR3, the DNA is TGTGCCAGAAGCTGGAACAAGACAGGAAAGAGCACAGATACGCAGTATTTT. Protein sequence: CARSWNKTGKSTDTQYF.

This clone has a single count. The gene calls are TRBV4-1 and TRBJ1-1; D is unclear. Germline CDR1 is MGHRA and CDR2 is YSYEKL. The V end lost 3 bases, the J end lost 1 base, and 3 bases lay between the germline ends. This CDR3 comprises 12 residues. In DNA, the CDR3 is TGCGCCAGCAGCCATAGGAACACTGAAGCTTTCTTT. This gives the protein CASSHRNTEAFF.

The rearrangement links TRBV27 to TRBJ1-6; no reliable D call. V was pared by 6 bases and J by 9 bases, with 6 bases between. CDR1 and CDR2 (germline): MNHEY, SMNVEV (reference sequence). The CDR3 has 11 amino acids. For the CDR3, the DNA is TGTGCCAGCAGGACTGGTTCACCCCTCCACTTT. Its translation: CASRTGSPLHF.

The chain links TRBV24-1 to TRBJ2-1, with 9 nucleotides matching TRBD1. Germline CDR1 and CDR2: KGHDR and SFDVKD. With V trimmed by 3 bases and J by 8 bases, 7 bases remained unmatched. The length of the CDR3 is 15 residues. The CDR3 sequence: CATSDPRDRVDEQFF. CDR3 coding DNA: TGTGCCACCAGTGATCCCCGGGACAGGGTGGATGAGCAGTTCTTC.

The chain uses TRBV27 and TRBJ2-1; 9 bases are a match to TRBD2. Losses at the gene ends were 5 bases for V and 6 bases for J; bases not matched to a gene: 8. CDR3 length: 15 amino acids. CDR1 and CDR2 (germline): MNHEY, SMNVEV (reference sequence). CDR3 sequence (DNA): TGTGCCAGCAGTCCCCAAGGAGCGGGAGGCAATGAGCAGTTCTTC. As protein: CASSPQGAGGNEQFF.

The chain recombines TRBV7-8 with TRBJ1-2; maybe TRBD1 (6 bases). Germline lookup yields CDR1 SGHVS and CDR2 FQNEAQ. The V and J ends lost 5 bases and 8 bases respectively, with 15 bases between them. The CDR3 spans 13 residues. CDR3 sequence (DNA): TGTGCCAGCAGCCAACAACTGGACAGAGGCTACACCTTC. Translated: CASSQQLDRGYTF.

The genes are TRBV5-1 and TRBJ2-3, with TRBD1 as a possible D gene (6 bases). Trimming stripped 4 bases from V and 2 bases from J, with 11 bases between. Germline CDR1 reads SGHRS; CDR2 reads YFSETQ. The CDR3 is 14 amino acids. CDR3 sequence: CASSPDSPTDTQYF. The CDR3, as DNA: TGCGCCAGCAGCCCGGACAGCCCCACAGATACGCAGTATTTT.

In this sample, this clone turned up once. This chain connects TRBV9 to TRBJ2-3; D might be TRBD2 (6 bases). The CDR3 has 15 residues. V gave up 4 bases and J gave up 4 bases, with 16 bases separating them. The V gene's germline CDR1 is SGDLS and CDR2 YYNGEE. The CDR3 DNA sequence: TGTGCCAGCAGCTTATTAGCGAGGGAGGCAGATACGCAGTATTTT. Protein product: CASSLLAREADTQYF.

The gene calls are TRBV18 and TRBJ1-2; 9 positions match TRBD1. Germline V CDR1 and CDR2: KGHSH, LQKENI. The V gene end was trimmed by 6 bases and the J gene end by 4 bases; junction bases not matched to a gene: 9. The CDR3 is made up of 15 amino acids. The CDR3 DNA sequence: TGTGCCAGCTCTCCAAAACAGGGGGCGATCTATGGCTACACCTTC. Translated: CASSPKQGAIYGYTF.

The chain recombines TRBV20-1 with TRBJ2-7; 8 nucleotides match TRBD1. CDR1 and CDR2 from the germline V gene are DFQATT and SNEGSKA (reference sequence). The CDR3 extends over 16 amino acids. With V trimmed by 3 bases and J by 5 bases, 15 bases remained unmatched. The DNA of the CDR3 is TGCAGTGCTAGTCAGGGGGCCTCTTTCTCCGGGAACGAGCAGTACTTC. Protein product: CSASQGASFSGNEQYF.

The chain employs TRBV4-1 and TRBJ2-1; 12 bases map to TRBD2. Germline trimming cut 5 bases from V and 6 bases from J; bases unmatched to any gene: 26. Germline CDR1 MGHRA, CDR2 YSYEKL. The CDR3 contains 22 residues. The CDR3 DNA reads TGCGCCAGCAGCGCAGGGGTGTTTTTTAGACTAGCGGGAGTTTCTCCCGGCAATGAGCAGTTCTTC. Translating gives CASSAGVFFRLAGVSPGNEQFF.

The CDR3 region is CASSQRTALGQYF. As DNA, the CDR3 is TGTGCCAGCAGCCAAAGGACAGCGCTCGGGCAGTACTTC. The genes are TRBV3-1 (or the pseudogene TRBV3-2) and TRBJ2-7, with D maybe TRBD1 (6 bases). This CDR3 is 13 amino acids long. The germline V gene has CDR1 LGHDT and CDR2 YNNKEL (reference sequence). V lost 2 bases to trimming and J lost 9 bases, with 14 bases between them.